These T cell receptor beta chains were read from a single sample in a study of cytomegalovirus exposure and HLA in healthy donors. Sequenced by immunoSEQ multiplex PCR; TCRdb stores in-frame clones only, minus some. Reported are about 200,000 clones; the ten largest clones contain 0.9% to 1.4%. Sequencing was carried out using PBMCs. Receptor source: a girl aged 2-15 years in good health and CMV-seropositive. Both conserved end residues are part of each CDR3. A D gene is named only where the DNA matches it firmly.

d_gene | j_gene | v_gene | len | CDR3aa | CDR3nt
- | TRBJ2-7 | TRBV2 | 14 | CASSEAYLSYEQYF | TGTGCCAGCAGTGAAGCGTATCTCTCCTACGAGCAGTACTTC
TRBD2 | TRBJ2-3 | TRBV27 | 17 | CASSLGSGRAGTDTQYF | TGTGCCAGCAGTTTGGGTAGCGGGAGGGCCGGCACAGATACGCAGTATTTT
TRBD2 | TRBJ2-7 | TRBV29-1 | 13 | CSVEDGTSGEQYF | TGCAGCGTTGAAGATGGGACTAGCGGCGAGCAGTACTTC
TRBD1 | TRBJ2-7 | TRBV27 | 16 | CASSTRGTGRAYEQYF | TGTGCCAGCAGTACTAGAGGGACAGGGCGGGCCTACGAGCAGTACTTC
- | TRBJ2-3 | TRBV5-1 | 14 | CASSPRPGTDTQYF | TGCGCCAGCAGCCCACGGCCGGGGACAGATACGCAGTATTTT
TRBD1 | TRBJ2-7 | TRBV5-1 | 14 | CASSLVDRVYEQYF | TGCGCCAGCTCCCTTGTCGACAGGGTCTACGAGCAGTACTTC
TRBD1 | TRBJ2-1 | TRBV11-2 | 14 | CASSSRDRDHEQFF | TGTGCCAGCAGCTCCCGGGACAGGGACCATGAGCAGTTCTTC
TRBD2 | TRBJ2-1 | TRBV25-1 | 13 | CASSWGGSNEQFF | TGTGCCAGCAGCTGGGGAGGGTCGAATGAGCAGTTCTTC
TRBD2 | TRBJ2-1 | TRBV2 | 17 | CASRPGLAGVKVNEQFF | TGTGCCAGCAGGCCGGGACTAGCGGGAGTTAAGGTCAATGAGCAGTTCTTC
TRBD1 | TRBJ2-5 | TRBV29-1 | 15 | CSVGATGQGAETQYF | TGCAGCGTGGGGGCAACGGGACAGGGGGCAGAGACCCAGTACTTC
- | TRBJ2-3 | TRBV7-9 | 13 | CASSPTESDTQYF | TGTGCCAGCAGCCCTACTGAATCAGATACGCAGTATTTT
- | TRBJ1-3 | TRBV5-1 | 16 | CASSLGSVSGGNTIYF | TGCGCCAGCAGCTTGGGATCGGTCTCGGGTGGAAACACCATATATTTT
TRBD2 | TRBJ2-5 | TRBV7-2 | 16 | CASNQGGRALEETQYF | TGTGCCAGCAACCAAGGTGGGAGGGCCTTGGAAGAGACCCAGTACTTC
- | TRBJ2-3 | TRBV2 | 14 | CASSPLRGTDTQYF | TGTGCCAGCAGCCCGCTCCGGGGCACAGATACGCAGTATTTT
- | TRBJ2-5 | TRBV2 | 15 | CATDRVGRAEETQYF | TGTGCCACCGACCGGGTAGGCAGGGCGGAAGAGACCCAGTACTTC
- | TRBJ2-1 | TRBV28 | 12 | CASSRELGKQFF | TGTGCCAGCAGTCGGGAGTTGGGGAAGCAGTTCTTC
TRBD2 | TRBJ2-7 | TRBV5-6 | 15 | CASSLLAGNSYEQYF | TGTGCCAGCAGCTTACTAGCGGGGAACTCCTACGAGCAGTACTTC
- | TRBJ1-5 | TRBV10-3 | 15 | CAISDGPGSNQPQHF | TGTGCCATCAGTGATGGTCCGGGGAGCAATCAGCCCCAGCATTTT
- | TRBJ2-1 | TRBV18 | 15 | CASSPVESSYNEQFF | TGTGCCAGCTCACCCGTCGAGTCCTCCTACAATGAGCAGTTCTTC
TRBD2 | TRBJ2-3 | TRBV29-1 | 14 | CSEGLAGGTDTQYF | TGCAGCGAAGGACTAGCGGGAGGCACAGATACGCAGTATTTT
- | TRBJ1-6 | TRBV4-1 | 19 | CASSAKIAGVSSYNSPLHF | TGCGCCAGCTCTGCGAAGATAGCGGGTGTGAGCTCCTATAATTCACCCCTCCACTTT
TRBD1 | TRBJ1-5 | TRBV18 | 16 | CASSPPGEQGNQPQHF | TGTGCCAGCTCACCACCGGGAGAACAGGGGAATCAGCCCCAGCATTTT
- | TRBJ2-3 | TRBV2 | 16 | CASSKGGGWSTDTQYF | TGTGCCAGCAGCAAAGGTGGGGGCTGGAGCACAGATACGCAGTATTTT
TRBD1 | TRBJ2-7 | TRBV18 | 18 | CASSPRSLQGARGDEQYF | TGTGCCAGCTCACCACGATCCCTCCAGGGGGCCAGGGGAGACGAGCAGTACTTC
- | TRBJ2-1 | TRBV7-9 | 16 | CASSSITGKGSNEQFF | TGTGCCAGCAGCTCTATAACAGGGAAGGGGAGCAATGAGCAGTTCTTC
TRBD2 | TRBJ2-1 | TRBV5-1 | 15 | CASSLEAGGPNEQFF | TGCGCCAGCAGCTTGGAAGCGGGAGGGCCTAATGAGCAGTTCTTC
- | TRBJ2-1 | TRBV4-2 | 17 | CASSYAFGGEKENEQFF | TGTGCCAGCAGCTACGCGTTTGGCGGGGAAAAGGAAAATGAGCAGTTCTTC
TRBD1 | TRBJ1-2 | TRBV5-4 | 17 | CASSLAGDRQGAGGYTF | TGTGCCAGCAGCTTGGCCGGGGACAGGCAAGGGGCCGGTGGCTACACCTTC
TRBD2 | TRBJ2-5 | TRBV6-5 | 14 | CASSSRGGTETQYF | TGTGCCAGCAGCTCCCGGGGGGGCACAGAGACCCAGTACTTC
TRBD1 | TRBJ2-3 | TRBV19 | 16 | CASSRLDRESTDTQYF | TGTGCCAGTAGCCGTTTGGACAGGGAGAGCACAGATACGCAGTATTTT
TRBD2 | TRBJ2-7 | TRBV6-5 | 14 | CASSQVAGGYEQYF | TGTGCCAGCAGTCAAGTGGCGGGAGGCTACGAGCAGTACTTC
- | TRBJ2-7 | TRBV5-5 | 13 | CASSLAPSDEQYF | TGTGCCAGCAGCTTGGCCCCCAGTGACGAGCAGTACTTC
TRBD2 | TRBJ2-1 | TRBV28 | 18 | CASSYDPGLAGVGDEQFF | TGTGCCAGCAGTTACGACCCGGGACTAGCGGGAGTCGGGGATGAGCAGTTCTTC
TRBD1 | TRBJ1-1 | TRBV25-1 | 14 | CASRGQTSNTEAFF | TGTGCCAGCAGGGGACAGACTTCGAACACTGAAGCTTTCTTT
TRBD1 | TRBJ2-5 | TRBV9 | 14 | CASSAGQRKETQYF | TGTGCCAGCAGCGCGGGACAGAGGAAAGAGACCCAGTACTTC
- | TRBJ2-1 | TRBV6-1 | 16 | CASSERSGGAYNEQFF | TGTGCCAGCAGTGAAAGGAGCGGAGGGGCGTACAATGAGCAGTTCTTC
TRBD1 | TRBJ2-7 | TRBV28 | 14 | CASSSSGQTYEQYF | TGTGCCAGCAGTTCGTCGGGACAGACCTACGAGCAGTACTTC
TRBD1 | TRBJ2-7 | TRBV7-2 | 15 | CASSRTGQGFYEQYF | TGTGCCAGCAGCCGAACGGGACAGGGCTTCTACGAGCAGTACTTC
TRBD1 | TRBJ1-1 | TRBV11-3 | 13 | CASSSGQGAEAFF | TGTGCCAGCAGCTCAGGACAGGGCGCTGAAGCTTTCTTT